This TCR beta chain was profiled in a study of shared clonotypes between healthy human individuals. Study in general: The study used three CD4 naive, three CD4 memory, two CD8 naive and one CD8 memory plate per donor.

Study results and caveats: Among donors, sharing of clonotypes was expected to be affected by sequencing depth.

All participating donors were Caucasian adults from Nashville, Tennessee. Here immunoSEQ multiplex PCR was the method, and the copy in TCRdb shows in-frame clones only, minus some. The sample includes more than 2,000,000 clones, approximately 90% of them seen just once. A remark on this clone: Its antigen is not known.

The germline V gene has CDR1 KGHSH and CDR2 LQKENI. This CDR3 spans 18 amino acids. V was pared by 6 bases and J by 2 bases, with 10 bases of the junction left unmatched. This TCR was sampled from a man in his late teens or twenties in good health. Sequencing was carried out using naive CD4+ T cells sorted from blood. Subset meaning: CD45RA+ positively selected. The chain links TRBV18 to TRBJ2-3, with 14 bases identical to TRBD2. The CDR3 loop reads CASSFGLAGGTITDTQYF. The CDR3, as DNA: TGTGCCAGCTCGTTCGGACTAGCGGGGGGAACTATCACAGATACGCAGTATTTT.